This T cell receptor (beta chain) was retrieved from a study of blood T cells in healthy people across ages. A second PCR of 7 to 11 cycles used a sample-barcoded 5' primer and a J-beta primer mix. TCRdb reprocessed the 5' RACE reads via MiXCR and lists one record per CDR3 protein. The sample carries 1,100,000 or so distinct CDR3 sequences, roughly 45% recorded once. Per germline, CDR1 MNHEY and CDR2 SMNVEV (reference sequence). This CDR3 is 14 amino acids long. V lost 6 bases, J lost 0 bases, and 9 bases lay in between. This chain uses TRBV27 with TRBJ2-1, with D perhaps TRBD2 (5 bases). Sample: blood. The TCR comes from a woman aged 60-70 years in good health. The CDR3 region is CASRERISYNEQFF. DNA of the CDR3: TGTGCCAGCAGAGAGCGGATCTCCTACAATGAGCAGTTCTTC.